Detailed here is one T cell receptor (beta chain). Its antigen remains unidentified. The data belong to a study of shared clonotypes between healthy human individuals. Study-level information: The study drew on a couple of women and a few men aged 18 to 49 as donors. Findings and limits, study-wide: Expectations were that clonotype sharing among donors would be affected by sequencing depth.

CDR1 SEHNR and CDR2 FQNEAQ come from the germline V gene (reference sequence). This CDR3 comprises 16 residues. V trimming: 3 bases; J trimming: 4 bases; junction bases outside the gene matches: 4. The DNA input per sorted-subset replicate PCR was 200 to 250 ng, corresponding to 25,000 to 35,000 T cell genomes. Original analysis: Filtering was not the same, since immunoSEQ gave junction-only sequences without quality scores. Sequencing was performed with immunoSEQ multiplex PCR; in TCRdb, only in-frame clones are kept and a portion is missing. That table supplies the V and J calls and clone size; D and trimming were determined from the DNA. Among about 1,900,000 clones listed, about 95% were seen once. Positive CCR7 selection of CD45RO-negative cells yielded the naive CD8 cells, and terminally differentiated effector memory CD45RA+ cells were excluded.

The V and J genes are TRBV7-9 and TRBJ2-1, with 12 bases fitting TRBD2. The material sequenced was naive CD8+ T cells sorted from blood. The receptor comes from a man aged 18-30 years in good health. CDR3 loop: CASSFYGLAGYNEQFF. Written as DNA, the CDR3 is TGTGCCAGCAGCTTCTACGGACTAGCGGGGTACAATGAGCAGTTCTTC.